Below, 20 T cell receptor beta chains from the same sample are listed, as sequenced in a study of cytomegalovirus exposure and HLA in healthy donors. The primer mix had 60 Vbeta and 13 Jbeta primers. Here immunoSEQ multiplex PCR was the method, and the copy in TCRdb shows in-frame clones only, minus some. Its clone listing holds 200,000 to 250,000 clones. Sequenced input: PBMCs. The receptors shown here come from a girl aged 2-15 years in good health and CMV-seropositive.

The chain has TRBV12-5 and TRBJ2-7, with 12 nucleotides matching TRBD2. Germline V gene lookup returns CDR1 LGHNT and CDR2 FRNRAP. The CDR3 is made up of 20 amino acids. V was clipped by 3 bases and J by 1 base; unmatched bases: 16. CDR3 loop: CASGFSSPTSGSPTSYEQYF. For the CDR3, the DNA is TGTGCTAGTGGTTTTTCATCCCCGACTAGCGGGAGCCCAACGTCCTACGAGCAGTACTTC.

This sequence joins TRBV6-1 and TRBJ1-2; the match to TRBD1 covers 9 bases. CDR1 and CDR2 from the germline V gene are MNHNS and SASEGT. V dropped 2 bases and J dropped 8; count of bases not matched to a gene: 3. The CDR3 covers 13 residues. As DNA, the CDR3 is TGTGCCAGCAGTGAAAGGGACAGGGAGGGCTACACCTTC. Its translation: CASSERDREGYTF.

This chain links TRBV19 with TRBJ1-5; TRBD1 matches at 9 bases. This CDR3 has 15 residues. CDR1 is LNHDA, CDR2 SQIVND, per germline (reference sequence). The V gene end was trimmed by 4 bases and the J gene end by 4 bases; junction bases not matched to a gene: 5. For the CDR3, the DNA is TGTGCCAGTAGTAGCACAGGGGGCGGTAATCAGCCCCAGCATTTT. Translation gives CASSSTGGGNQPQHF.

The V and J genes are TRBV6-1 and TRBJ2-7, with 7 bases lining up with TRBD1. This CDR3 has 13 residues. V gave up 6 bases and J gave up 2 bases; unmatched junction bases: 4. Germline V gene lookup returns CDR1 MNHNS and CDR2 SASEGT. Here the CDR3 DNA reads TGTGCCAGCAGGCAGGGGGACCCCTACGAGCAGTACTTC. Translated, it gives CASRQGDPYEQYF.

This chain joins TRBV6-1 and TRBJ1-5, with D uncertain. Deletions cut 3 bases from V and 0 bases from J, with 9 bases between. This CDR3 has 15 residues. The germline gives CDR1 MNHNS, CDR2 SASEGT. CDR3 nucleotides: TGTGCCAGCAGTGAGGATGACTATAGCAATCAGCCCCAGCATTTT. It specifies CASSEDDYSNQPQHF.

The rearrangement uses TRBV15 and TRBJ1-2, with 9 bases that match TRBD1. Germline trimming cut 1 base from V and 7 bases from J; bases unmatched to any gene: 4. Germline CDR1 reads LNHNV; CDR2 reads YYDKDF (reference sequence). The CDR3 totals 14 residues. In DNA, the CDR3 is TGTGCCACCAGCAGAGCGGACAGGGGTAGTGGCTACACCTTC. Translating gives CATSRADRGSGYTF.

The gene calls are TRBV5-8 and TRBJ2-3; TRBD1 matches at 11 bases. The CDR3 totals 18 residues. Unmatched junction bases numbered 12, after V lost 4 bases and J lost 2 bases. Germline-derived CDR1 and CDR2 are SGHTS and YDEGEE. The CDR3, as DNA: TGTGCCAGCAGCCTGAACTTGGGGACAGGGGGTTTCACAGATACGCAGTATTTT. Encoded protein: CASSLNLGTGGFTDTQYF.

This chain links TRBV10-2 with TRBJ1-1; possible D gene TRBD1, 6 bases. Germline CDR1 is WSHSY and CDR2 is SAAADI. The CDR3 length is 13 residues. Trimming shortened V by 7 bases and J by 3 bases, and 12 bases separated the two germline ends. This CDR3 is CASTRQEDTEAFF. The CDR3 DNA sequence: TGCGCCAGCACCCGACAGGAGGACACTGAAGCTTTCTTT.

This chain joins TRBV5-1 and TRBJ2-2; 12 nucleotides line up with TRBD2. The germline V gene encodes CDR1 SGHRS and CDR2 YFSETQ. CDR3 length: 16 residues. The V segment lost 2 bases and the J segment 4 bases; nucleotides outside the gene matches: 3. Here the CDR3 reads CASSFGLAGSTGELFF. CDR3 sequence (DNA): TGCGCCAGCAGCTTCGGACTAGCGGGATCCACCGGGGAGCTGTTTTTT.

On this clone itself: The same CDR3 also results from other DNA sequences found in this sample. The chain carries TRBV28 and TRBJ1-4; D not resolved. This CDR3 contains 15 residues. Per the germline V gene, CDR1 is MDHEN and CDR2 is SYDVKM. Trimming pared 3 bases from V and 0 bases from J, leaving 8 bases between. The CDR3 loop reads CASSFYSATNEKLFF. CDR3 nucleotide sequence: TGTGCCAGCAGTTTTTACAGTGCAACTAATGAAAAACTGTTTTTT. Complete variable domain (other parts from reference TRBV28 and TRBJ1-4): DVKVTQSSRYLVKRTGEKVFLECVQDMDHENMFWYRQDPGLGLRLIYFSYDVKMKEKGDIPEGYSVSREKKERFSLILESASTNQTSMYLCASSFYSATNEKLFFGSGTQLSVL.

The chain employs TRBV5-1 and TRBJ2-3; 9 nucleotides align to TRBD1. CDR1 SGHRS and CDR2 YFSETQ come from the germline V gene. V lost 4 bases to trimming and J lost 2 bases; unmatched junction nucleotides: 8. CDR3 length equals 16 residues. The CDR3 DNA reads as TGCGCCAGCAGCATTAACAGGGGGCATAACACAGATACGCAGTATTTT. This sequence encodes CASSINRGHNTDTQYF.

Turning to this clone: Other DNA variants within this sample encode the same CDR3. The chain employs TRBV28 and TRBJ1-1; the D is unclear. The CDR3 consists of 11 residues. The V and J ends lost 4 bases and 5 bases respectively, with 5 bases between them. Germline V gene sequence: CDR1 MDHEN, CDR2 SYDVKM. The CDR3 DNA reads TGTGCCAGCAGTTACGGGACTGAAGCTTTCTTT. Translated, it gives CASSYGTEAFF.

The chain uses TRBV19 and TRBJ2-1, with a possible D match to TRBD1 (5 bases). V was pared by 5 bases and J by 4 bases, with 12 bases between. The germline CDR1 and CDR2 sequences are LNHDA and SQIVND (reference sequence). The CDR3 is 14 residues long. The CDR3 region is CASSSGSAYNEQFF. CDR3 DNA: TGTGCCAGTAGTTCAGGGTCTGCTTACAATGAGCAGTTCTTC. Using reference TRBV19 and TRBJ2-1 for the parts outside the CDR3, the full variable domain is DGGITQSPKYLFRKEGQNVTLSCEQNLNHDAMYWYRQDPGQGLRLIYYSQIVNDFQKGDIAEGYSVSREKKESFPLTVTSAQKNPTAFYLCASSSGSAYNEQFFGPGTRLTVL.

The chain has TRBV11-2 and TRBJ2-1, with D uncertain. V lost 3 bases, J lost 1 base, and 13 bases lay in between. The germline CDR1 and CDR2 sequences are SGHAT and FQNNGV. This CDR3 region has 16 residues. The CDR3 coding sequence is TGTGCCAGCAGCTTCGAGGATATTTTATCCTACAATGAGCAGTTCTTC. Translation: CASSFEDILSYNEQFF.

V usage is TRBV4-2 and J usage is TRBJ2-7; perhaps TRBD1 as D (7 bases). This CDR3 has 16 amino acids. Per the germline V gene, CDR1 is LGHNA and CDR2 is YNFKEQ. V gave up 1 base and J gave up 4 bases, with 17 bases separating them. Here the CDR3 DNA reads TGTGCCAGCAGCCAAGTGGGGGGACAGCCCTCTTACGAGCAGTACTTC. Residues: CASSQVGGQPSYEQYF.

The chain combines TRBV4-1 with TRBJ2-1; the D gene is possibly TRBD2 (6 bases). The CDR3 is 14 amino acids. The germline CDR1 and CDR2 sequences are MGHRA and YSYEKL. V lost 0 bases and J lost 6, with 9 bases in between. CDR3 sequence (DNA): TGCGCCAGCAGCCAAGAATTTAGCGGCAATGAGCAGTTCTTC. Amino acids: CASSQEFSGNEQFF.

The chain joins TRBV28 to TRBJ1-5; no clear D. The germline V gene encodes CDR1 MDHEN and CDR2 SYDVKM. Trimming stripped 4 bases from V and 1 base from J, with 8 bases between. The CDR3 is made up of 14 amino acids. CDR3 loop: CASSSEASNQPQHF. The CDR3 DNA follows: TGTGCCAGCAGTTCCGAGGCGAGCAATCAGCCCCAGCATTTT.

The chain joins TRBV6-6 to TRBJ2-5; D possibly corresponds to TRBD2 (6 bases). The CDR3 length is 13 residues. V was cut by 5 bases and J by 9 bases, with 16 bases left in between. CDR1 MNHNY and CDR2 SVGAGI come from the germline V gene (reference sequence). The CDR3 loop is CASSRSIAAAQYF. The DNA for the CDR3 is TGTGCCAGCAGTCGGAGTATAGCGGCGGCCCAGTACTTC.

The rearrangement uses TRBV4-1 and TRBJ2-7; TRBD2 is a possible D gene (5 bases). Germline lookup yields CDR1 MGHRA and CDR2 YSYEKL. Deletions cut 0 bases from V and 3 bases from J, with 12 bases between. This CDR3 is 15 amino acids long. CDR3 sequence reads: CASSQDTGWGYEQYF. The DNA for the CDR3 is TGCGCCAGCAGCCAAGATACGGGGTGGGGCTACGAGCAGTACTTC.

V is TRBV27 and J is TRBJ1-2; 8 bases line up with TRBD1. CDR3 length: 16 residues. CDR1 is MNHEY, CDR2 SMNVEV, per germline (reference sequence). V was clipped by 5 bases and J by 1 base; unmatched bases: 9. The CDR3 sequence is CASSLSWTGSNYGYTF. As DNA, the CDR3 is TGTGCCAGCAGTCTCTCCTGGACAGGGAGTAACTATGGCTACACCTTC.